This T cell receptor beta chain comes out of a study of blood T cells in healthy people across ages. With a J-beta primer mix and a sample-barcoded 5' primer, a second PCR ran roughly 6 to 11 cycles. TCRdb re-derived calls from the 5' RACE reads in MiXCR, one entry per CDR3 protein. The sample contains more than 450,000 distinct CDR3 sequences, approximately 26% of which appear only once. This CDR3 has 12 amino acids. Per germline, CDR1 SQVTM and CDR2 ANQGSEA. V lost 3 bases to trimming and J lost 5 bases, with 10 bases between them. This clonotype was counted only a few times. The sample was also reused in another study, on T cells of mothers and their children.

Sequences were obtained from blood. The sequence derives from a boy aged 2 to 10 in good health. The chain has TRBV29-1 and TRBJ2-5; no firm D call. The CDR3 spells CSVDGDRETQYF. The CDR3 DNA reads as TGCAGCGTTGATGGTGACCGGGAGACCCAGTACTTC.